The following is a T cell receptor beta chain sequence with its context. This record comes from a study of CD8 T cells in Susac syndrome. Germline CDR1 reads PRHDT; CDR2 reads FYEKMQ (reference sequence). The CDR3 loop spans 15 amino acids. Trimming removed 3 bases from V and 4 bases from J, with 16 bases in between. About 0.5 to 1 ug RNA was reverse transcribed with random hexamers. In TCRdb, the immunoSEQ multiplex PCR reads were re-called with MiXCR into one record per CDR3 protein. The sample lists under 80,000 distinct CDR3 sequences, roughly 94% occurring once. V and J are TRBV13 and TRBJ2-7; tentatively, D is TRBD2 (6 bases). The material sequenced was CD8+ T cells from PBMCs. The TCR originated in a human donor with multiple sclerosis. CDR3 sequence (DNA): TGTGCCAGCAGCTTGTCGGGAGTGGGGATTTACGAGCAGTACTTC. This sequence encodes CASSLSGVGIYEQYF.